This T cell receptor (beta chain) was recovered during a study of blood T cell repertoires in COVID-19. Across the study: COVID-19 samples collected from the United States, Italy and Spain covered acute and convalescent phases. In each case, the material was cDNA or gDNA derived from T cells, B-cell-depleted T cells, or PBMCs.

Germline V gene data show CDR1 as SGHTS and CDR2 as YDEGEE. The length of the CDR3 is 13 residues. The germline V and J ends were trimmed by 3 bases and 5 bases, with 8 bases remaining between them. Original processing methods: Nucleated cell number was recorded as an estimate derived from reference gene primer amplification. Measured with immunoSEQ multiplex PCR; TCRdb has only the in-frame clones, and not every one. From that table come the V and J calls and clone size; the DNA was used to work out D and trimming. The sample records 200,000 to 300,000 clones, 82% being singletons. The sequenced material came from peripheral blood. This receptor was identified in a woman aged 55-69 years with active or convalescent COVID-19. This chain links TRBV5-8 with TRBJ1-4; D uncertain. This CDR3 reads CASSSRLNEKLFF. CDR3 sequence (DNA): TGTGCCAGCAGCTCTAGATTAAATGAAAAACTGTTTTTT.